These 6 T cell receptor beta chains share one sample of origin, sequenced in a study of T cells after yellow fever vaccination. TCRdb itself ran the 5' RACE reads through MiXCR, one entry per CDR3 protein. The profile covers roughly 310,000 distinct CDR3 sequences, with 3.6% appearing a single time and about a quarter taken by the ten largest. The source material was PBMCs, sampled on the day of the yellow fever booster vaccination. The receptors come from a man aged 18 to 30 who received the YFV17D yellow fever vaccine.

This clonotype was detected only a few times. V and J are TRBV4-1 and TRBJ1-2, with D uncertain. V was shortened by 0 bases and J by 2 bases, with 7 bases between the two germline ends. CDR1 MGHRA and CDR2 YSYEKL come from the germline V gene. The CDR3 extends over 14 amino acids. CDR3 sequence: CASSQETANYGYTF. The CDR3 DNA reads as TGCGCCAGCAGCCAAGAGACCGCCAACTATGGCTACACCTTC.

As regards this clonotype: A much larger clone differs from this one at a single base, so this may be a read error. This chain joins TRBV7-2 and TRBJ2-1, with 10 bases aligning to TRBD2. The germline CDR1 and CDR2 sequences are SGHTA and FQGNSA. The CDR3 runs to 13 residues. The CDR3 nucleotides are TGTGCCAGTACCGTACGAGCGGGGGGGCCGCCGGGCTTC. This sequence encodes CASTVRAGGPPGF.

V gene TRBV18 combines with J gene TRBJ1-1, with unresolved D. Germline CDR1 and CDR2: KGHSH and LQKENI. CDR3 length: 12 amino acids. V dropped 3 bases and J dropped 5 bases, with 7 bases sitting between them. The CDR3 coding sequence is TGTGCCAGCTCACCCCGGGTAACTGAAGCTTTCTTT. Protein: CASSPRVTEAFF.

This clonotype was seen at least ten times. The rearrangement joins TRBV9 to TRBJ2-5; 9 positions agree with TRBD2. The CDR3 totals 18 residues. Germline V gene data show CDR1 as SGDLS and CDR2 as YYNGEE. The junction had 17 bases not matched to a gene; V was cut back by 4 bases and J by 4 bases. The CDR3 spells CASSLSAGVAGVLETQYF. DNA of the CDR3: TGTGCCAGCAGCCTCTCGGCGGGGGTAGCGGGGGTCCTAGAGACCCAGTACTTC. Using reference TRBV9 and TRBJ2-5 for the parts outside the CDR3, the full variable domain is DSGVTQTPKHLITATGQRVTLRCSPRSGDLSVYWYQQSLDQGLQFLIQYYNGEERAKGNILERFSAQQFPDLHSELNLSSLELGDSALYFCASSLSAGVAGVLETQYFGPGTRLLVL.

The gene calls are TRBV4-3 and TRBJ1-2; possible D gene TRBD1, 5 bases. Germline V lookup: CDR1 LGHNA, CDR2 YSLEER. The CDR3 loop spans 15 amino acids. Trimming took 1 base from V and 3 from J, leaving 12 bases between them. CDR3 sequence reads: CASSQVGTDDYGYTF. For the CDR3, the DNA is TGCGCCAGCAGCCAAGTTGGGACTGACGACTATGGCTACACCTTC.

The rearrangement joins TRBV10-3 to TRBJ2-3, with D perhaps assigned TRBD1 or TRBD2 (5 bases each). CDR1 and CDR2 from the germline V gene are ENHRY and SYGVKD. This CDR3 has 15 amino acids. Trimming left V 2 bases short and J 2 bases short, with 11 bases between. The CDR3 DNA follows: TGTGCCATCAGTGAGCCGGGACGGGCCACAGATACGCAGTATTTT. Residues: CAISEPGRATDTQYF.